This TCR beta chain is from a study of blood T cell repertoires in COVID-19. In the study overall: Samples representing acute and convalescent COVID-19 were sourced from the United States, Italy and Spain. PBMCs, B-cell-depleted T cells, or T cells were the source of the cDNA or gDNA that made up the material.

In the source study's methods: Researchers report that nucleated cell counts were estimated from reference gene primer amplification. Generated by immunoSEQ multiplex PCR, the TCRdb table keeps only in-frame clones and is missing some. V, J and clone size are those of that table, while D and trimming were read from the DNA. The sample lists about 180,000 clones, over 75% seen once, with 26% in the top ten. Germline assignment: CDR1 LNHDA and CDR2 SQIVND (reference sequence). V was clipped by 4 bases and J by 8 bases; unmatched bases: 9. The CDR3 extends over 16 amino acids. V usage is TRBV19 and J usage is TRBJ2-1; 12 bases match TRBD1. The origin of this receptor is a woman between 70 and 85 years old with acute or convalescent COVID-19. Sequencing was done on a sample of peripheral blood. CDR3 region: CASSSYRDRGRDEQFF. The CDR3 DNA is TGTGCCAGTAGTAGTTACCGGGACAGGGGGCGAGATGAGCAGTTCTTC.